One and the same sample provided the 20 T cell receptor beta chains below, sequenced in a study of cytomegalovirus exposure and HLA in healthy donors. 60 Vbeta and 13 Jbeta primers were used in PCR. Method: immunoSEQ multiplex PCR; TCRdb's copy keeps in-frame clones and lacks some. The sample yields 65,000 to 100,000 clones, over 60% seen once. Sequencing used PBMCs. The receptor set was obtained from a man aged 35 to 55 in good health and CMV-seronegative.

The rearrangement joins TRBV6-5 to TRBJ2-3, with D maybe TRBD2 (6 bases). The V and J ends lost 6 bases and 0 bases respectively, with 10 bases between them. CDR3 length equals 14 residues. Germline V CDR1 and CDR2: MNHEY, SVGAGI. The CDR3 here is CASRSGESTDTQYF. The CDR3 DNA is TGTGCCAGCAGATCGGGGGAAAGCACAGATACGCAGTATTTT.

CDR3 DNA: TGCGCCAGCAGCAACACAGGGGGAAATTCACCCCTCCACTTT. This encodes CASSNTGGNSPLHF. The chain recombines TRBV4-1 with TRBJ1-6, with TRBD1 identical over 8 bases. Trimming cost V 5 bases and J 7 bases; bases outside gene matches: 4. Germline V lookup: CDR1 MGHRA, CDR2 YSYEKL. The CDR3 extends over 14 amino acids.

The V gene is TRBV11-1, the J gene TRBJ2-3, with D hard to call. This CDR3 contains 14 residues. Germline-derived CDR1 and CDR2 are SGHAT and FQDESV (reference sequence). Trimming pared 5 bases from V and 4 bases from J, leaving 13 bases between. The DNA of the CDR3 is TGTGCCAGCAGCACACAGTCTGGCCCAGATACGCAGTATTTT. Protein sequence: CASSTQSGPDTQYF.

This chain uses TRBV5-4 with TRBJ2-5; 8 nucleotides align to TRBD1. J lost 4 bases, V lost 3 bases, and 11 bases had no gene match. The CDR3 totals 16 residues. Germline V lookup: CDR1 SGHNT, CDR2 YYREEE (reference sequence). CDR3 amino acids: CASSSVGQGAGETQYF. In DNA, the CDR3 is TGTGCCAGCAGCTCAGTCGGGCAGGGGGCTGGAGAGACCCAGTACTTC.

J is TRBJ2-7 and V is TRBV27, with TRBD1 as a possible D gene (5 bases). Germline V CDR1 and CDR2: MNHEY, SMNVEV (reference sequence). This CDR3 is 15 amino acids long. V dropped 3 bases and J dropped 4 bases, with 16 bases sitting between them. In nucleotides, the CDR3 is TGTGCCAGCAGTTTTCGGGCAGGGCTGATTTACGAGCAGTACTTC. Protein product: CASSFRAGLIYEQYF.

In regard to this clone: The sample carries other DNA sequences with the same CDR3. The chain uses TRBV11-2 and TRBJ2-7, with D perhaps matching TRBD1 (6 bases). Germline V CDR1 and CDR2: SGHAT, FQNNGV. The CDR3 is 12 residues long. The V gene lost 1 base and the J gene lost 6 bases, with 7 bases spanning the gap. CDR3: CASSLAGAEQYF. CDR3 DNA sequence: TGTGCCAGCAGCTTAGCAGGGGCCGAGCAGTACTTC.

V usage is TRBV4-3 and J usage is TRBJ1-4; TRBD1 is a possible D gene (6 bases). Trimming removed 0 bases at V and 1 base at J, with 9 bases between. The CDR3 is 16 amino acids. Looked up from germline, CDR1 is LGHNA and CDR2 is YSLEER. CDR3 nucleotides: TGCGCCAGCAGCCAAGATCCACAGGGAACTAATGAAAAACTGTTTTTT. Amino acids: CASSQDPQGTNEKLFF.

The genes are TRBV7-8 and TRBJ1-5; 7 nucleotides line up with TRBD1. Germline trimming cut 1 base from V and 2 bases from J; bases unmatched to any gene: 11. The CDR3 is made up of 18 amino acids. Germline CDR1 SGHVS, CDR2 FQNEAQ. CDR3 DNA sequence: TGTGCCAGCAGCTTAGAGGGGGGACAGAGGAGGCGCAATCAGCCCCAGCATTTT. It yields the protein CASSLEGGQRRRNQPQHF.

The chain is built from TRBV6-6 and TRBJ2-1; possible D gene TRBD2, 6 bases. Trimming left V 2 bases short and J 5 bases short, with 7 bases between. CDR3 length: 13 residues. Germline values: CDR1 MNHNY, CDR2 SVGAGI (reference sequence). As DNA, the CDR3 is TGTGCCAGCAGTTACCGGGAGCACAATGAGCAGTTCTTC. Encoded protein: CASSYREHNEQFF.

V and J are TRBV6-1 and TRBJ2-3, with 11 bases that match TRBD2. Germline lookup yields CDR1 MNHNS and CDR2 SASEGT. V gave up 2 bases and J gave up 2 bases; unmatched junction bases: 6. CDR3 size: 17 residues. This chain's CDR3 is CASSELASGGFTDTQYF. CDR3 in DNA: TGTGCCAGCAGTGAATTGGCTAGCGGGGGGTTCACAGATACGCAGTATTTT.

The rearrangement uses TRBV27 and TRBJ2-6; 11 bases map to TRBD1. Trimming took 8 bases from V and 1 from J; bases not matched to a gene: 4. This CDR3 spans 16 amino acids. The germline gives CDR1 MNHEY, CDR2 SMNVEV (reference sequence). The CDR3 protein is CASGDRGTSGANVLTF. CDR3 sequence (DNA): TGTGCCAGCGGGGACAGGGGGACTTCTGGGGCCAACGTCCTGACTTTC.

The chain has TRBV2 and TRBJ2-7, with 9 bases matching TRBD2. CDR1 is SNHLY and CDR2 is FYNNEI in the germline V gene. Trimming at V came to 7 bases and at J to 4 bases, leaving 5 bases not matched to a gene. The CDR3 contains 13 residues. The CDR3 DNA is TGTGCCAGCAAGGCTAGCGGGGTTTACGAGCAGTACTTC. This sequence encodes CASKASGVYEQYF.

In this sample, this clone is medium-sized (0.01 to 0.1%). The rearrangement links TRBV2 to TRBJ1-2; 7 nucleotides agree with TRBD1. The CDR3 is 15 residues long. J gave up 0 bases and V 6 bases, and 7 bases lay outside the gene matches. CDR1 and CDR2 from the germline V gene are SNHLY and FYNNEI. The CDR3 coding sequence is TGTGCCAGCAGACACAAGGGACAGACTAACTATGGCTACACCTTC. Translation gives CASRHKGQTNYGYTF.

V gene TRBV6-1 combines with J gene TRBJ1-2, with D perhaps TRBD1 (6 bases). The length of the CDR3 is 14 residues. Trimming removed 3 bases at V and 1 base at J, with 9 bases between. Germline loops: CDR1 MNHNS, CDR2 SASEGT. The CDR3 DNA is TGTGCCAGCAGTGACGGACAGCTTAACTATGGCTACACCTTC. Residues: CASSDGQLNYGYTF.

J is TRBJ2-7 and V is TRBV15, with D maybe TRBD2 (7 bases). Germline CDR1 is LNHNV and CDR2 is YYDKDF (reference sequence). The CDR3 covers 16 residues. The V end lost 1 base, the J end lost 0 bases, and 13 bases lay between the germline ends. This chain's CDR3 is CATSRVKGGSSYEQYF. The CDR3 nucleotides read TGTGCCACCAGCAGAGTAAAGGGGGGGAGCTCCTACGAGCAGTACTTC.

This rearrangement joins TRBV5-1 to TRBJ2-5; 7 bases are a match to TRBD2. The CDR3 has 12 amino acids. With 4 bases clipped from V and 5 bases from J, the junction kept 2 bases outside the gene matches. Germline values: CDR1 SGHRS, CDR2 YFSETQ. The CDR3 DNA reads TGCGCCAGCAGCACTAGCGTGGAGACCCAGTACTTC. Translation gives CASSTSVETQYF.

This rearrangement joins TRBV5-5 to TRBJ2-7; weak D call: TRBD1 (6 bases). Germline CDR1 reads SGHKS; CDR2 reads YYEKEE (reference sequence). The CDR3 consists of 15 residues. V was shortened by 2 bases and J by 0 bases, with 12 bases between the two germline ends. CDR3 coding DNA: TGTGCCAGCAGCTTAACCGGGACACACTCCTACGAGCAGTACTTC. Amino acid sequence: CASSLTGTHSYEQYF.

This clone has a single count. The chain is built from TRBV7-2 and TRBJ2-1; 10 bases are a match to TRBD1. Germline CDR1 SGHTA, CDR2 FQGNSA. This CDR3 has 16 residues. J gave up 7 bases and V 8 bases, and 14 bases lay outside the gene matches. CDR3 DNA sequence: TGTGCCAGCCAGCTTACAACGGGACAGGGGTTGAATGAGCAGTTCTTC. It specifies CASQLTTGQGLNEQFF.

As regards this clone: Other DNA sequences from this sample encode an identical CDR3 as well. V is TRBV4-3 and J is TRBJ2-2, with 8 positions matching TRBD1. V dropped 0 bases and J dropped 6; count of bases not matched to a gene: 12. Germline lookup yields CDR1 LGHNA and CDR2 YSLEER. The CDR3 loop spans 18 amino acids. In DNA form, the CDR3 reads TGCGCCAGCAGCCAAGATCAGACAGGGGCAGTTCGCGCCGGGGAGCTGTTTTTT. Encoded protein: CASSQDQTGAVRAGELFF.

The chain is built from TRBV27 and TRBJ2-6, with TRBD1 as a possible D gene (5 bases). CDR1 and CDR2 (germline): MNHEY, SMNVEV (reference sequence). This CDR3 region has 17 residues. The V and J ends lost 2 bases and 4 bases respectively, with 15 bases between them. The CDR3 sequence: CASSLQGSFVGANVLTF. The CDR3 DNA follows: TGTGCCAGCAGTTTACAGGGATCTTTTGTGGGGGCCAACGTCCTGACTTTC.